A selection of T cell receptor beta chains follows, all from one sample in a study of identical twins. TCRdb re-called the 5' RACE reads through MiXCR, storing one row per CDR3 protein. The sample has hundreds of thousands of distinct CDR3 sequences; around 6% are singletons. The sequencing input was naive T cells sorted from blood. Receptor source: a man in his late teens or twenties in good health. CDR3s include the opening cysteine and the closing phenylalanine or tryptophan. Each record gives: V gene, clone size, J gene, D gene, CDR3 protein. D genes are given only for firm matches. Some rows mark clone size as missing; the rest say once, few, many or name a class of expanded clone.

v_call: TRBV12-3/TRBV12-4
clone_size: many
j_call: TRBJ1-5
d_call: TRBD1
cdr3_aa: CASRRDRDSNQPQHF

v_call: TRBV20-1
clone_size: many
j_call: TRBJ2-1
d_call: -
cdr3_aa: CSVQQEIREQFF

v_call: TRBV24-1
clone_size: many
j_call: TRBJ2-6
d_call: -
cdr3_aa: CATSGTAGGPGANVLTF

v_call: TRBV20-1
clone_size: -
j_call: TRBJ2-7
d_call: TRBD1
cdr3_aa: CSAYPGQGPYEQYF

v_call: TRBV4-1
clone_size: -
j_call: TRBJ2-1
d_call: TRBD2
cdr3_aa: CASSQDTSGSLDEQFF

v_call: TRBV18
clone_size: -
j_call: TRBJ2-7
d_call: -
cdr3_aa: CASSLGQNLGEQYF

v_call: TRBV7-7
clone_size: few
j_call: TRBJ2-1
d_call: TRBD2
cdr3_aa: CASSLGLAHPYNEQFF

v_call: TRBV2
clone_size: -
j_call: TRBJ2-7
d_call: TRBD1
cdr3_aa: CASGGQGASEQYF

v_call: TRBV30
clone_size: -
j_call: TRBJ2-3
d_call: TRBD1
cdr3_aa: CAGQGSLTDTQYF

v_call: TRBV5-1
clone_size: many
j_call: TRBJ2-7
d_call: -
cdr3_aa: CASSPPSGVYEQYF

v_call: TRBV5-1
clone_size: few
j_call: TRBJ2-3
d_call: -
cdr3_aa: CASSGGVASGSTDTQYF

v_call: TRBV3-1
clone_size: few
j_call: TRBJ2-7
d_call: -
cdr3_aa: CASSRAGQGNYEQYF

v_call: TRBV20-1
clone_size: many
j_call: TRBJ2-1
d_call: -
cdr3_aa: CSAPTEGLLAASYNEQFF

v_call: TRBV20-1
clone_size: -
j_call: TRBJ2-7
d_call: -
cdr3_aa: CSAMTNWGRGKYEQYF

v_call: TRBV12-3/TRBV12-4
clone_size: -
j_call: TRBJ1-1
d_call: TRBD1
cdr3_aa: CASSTTGDNTEAFF

v_call: TRBV18
clone_size: -
j_call: TRBJ1-2
d_call: -
cdr3_aa: CASSQINYGYTF

v_call: TRBV5-1
clone_size: once
j_call: TRBJ2-1
d_call: -
cdr3_aa: CASTTYKDEQFF

v_call: TRBV12-3/TRBV12-4
clone_size: many
j_call: TRBJ2-1
d_call: -
cdr3_aa: CASRQGLVNEQFF

v_call: TRBV29-1
clone_size: many
j_call: TRBJ2-4
d_call: TRBD1
cdr3_aa: CSVEEWDRGQVIQYF

v_call: TRBV20-1
clone_size: -
j_call: TRBJ2-3
d_call: TRBD2
cdr3_aa: CSAPASGRATDTQYF

v_call: TRBV7-2
clone_size: few
j_call: TRBJ1-2
d_call: -
cdr3_aa: CASSLEQGPLYGYTF

v_call: TRBV28
clone_size: -
j_call: TRBJ2-3
d_call: -
cdr3_aa: CASSVGLEALRTDTQYF

v_call: TRBV30
clone_size: few
j_call: TRBJ2-1
d_call: -
cdr3_aa: CAWSVGGRLYNEQFF

v_call: TRBV19
clone_size: -
j_call: TRBJ2-5
d_call: TRBD2
cdr3_aa: CATNLAGGYQETQYF

v_call: TRBV11-2
clone_size: few
j_call: TRBJ1-2
d_call: TRBD1
cdr3_aa: CASSPGQFLTLANYGYTF

v_call: TRBV5-5
clone_size: many
j_call: TRBJ1-3
d_call: TRBD1
cdr3_aa: CASSLQGASGNTIYF

v_call: TRBV7-9
clone_size: many
j_call: TRBJ1-2
d_call: -
cdr3_aa: CASSLELSMGYTF

v_call: TRBV12-3/TRBV12-4
clone_size: many
j_call: TRBJ2-1
d_call: -
cdr3_aa: CATQVRNEQFF

v_call: TRBV29-1
clone_size: many
j_call: TRBJ1-1
d_call: TRBD1
cdr3_aa: CSVQKGGSEAFF

v_call: TRBV7-6
clone_size: many
j_call: TRBJ1-4
d_call: -
cdr3_aa: CASSQQTDGEKLFF

v_call: TRBV12-3/TRBV12-4
clone_size: many
j_call: TRBJ2-3
d_call: -
cdr3_aa: CASSLIGSTDTQYF

v_call: TRBV20-1
clone_size: many
j_call: TRBJ2-1
d_call: -
cdr3_aa: CSARPSGRGSSYNEQFF

v_call: TRBV5-1
clone_size: few
j_call: TRBJ2-7
d_call: TRBD2
cdr3_aa: CASSPLLAAYEQYF

v_call: TRBV6-1
clone_size: -
j_call: TRBJ1-1
d_call: TRBD1
cdr3_aa: CASSLQQGANTEAFF

v_call: TRBV27
clone_size: many
j_call: TRBJ2-1
d_call: -
cdr3_aa: CASSLRLLGEQFF

v_call: TRBV3-1
clone_size: few
j_call: TRBJ1-6
d_call: -
cdr3_aa: CASSSDGSYNSPLHF

v_call: TRBV7-7
clone_size: many
j_call: TRBJ1-1
d_call: -
cdr3_aa: CASSLRWLEAFF

v_call: TRBV7-9
clone_size: -
j_call: TRBJ1-3
d_call: -
cdr3_aa: CASRPGSGNTIYF

v_call: TRBV12-3/TRBV12-4
clone_size: many
j_call: TRBJ2-2
d_call: -
cdr3_aa: CASKNDTPISAGELFF

v_call: TRBV10-2
clone_size: many
j_call: TRBJ2-1
d_call: -
cdr3_aa: CASSDFSASYNEQFF

v_call: TRBV25-1
clone_size: -
j_call: TRBJ2-1
d_call: TRBD2
cdr3_aa: CASSSLSGSPYNEQFF

v_call: TRBV5-1
clone_size: many
j_call: TRBJ1-6
d_call: TRBD1
cdr3_aa: CASSPTGTGDSPLHF

v_call: TRBV5-1
clone_size: many
j_call: TRBJ2-1
d_call: TRBD2
cdr3_aa: CASSFTSGSAGEQFF

v_call: TRBV6-2/TRBV6-3
clone_size: many
j_call: TRBJ1-5
d_call: TRBD1
cdr3_aa: CASRKRQGSSHF

v_call: TRBV5-1
clone_size: few
j_call: TRBJ1-4
d_call: -
cdr3_aa: CASSFLQTGRGKLFF

v_call: TRBV12-3/TRBV12-4
clone_size: many
j_call: TRBJ2-3
d_call: -
cdr3_aa: CASSLDHGYTDTQYF

v_call: TRBV9
clone_size: many
j_call: TRBJ2-5
d_call: -
cdr3_aa: CASSVVGETQYF

v_call: TRBV7-7
clone_size: -
j_call: TRBJ2-5
d_call: -
cdr3_aa: CASSLGQVLRETQYF

v_call: TRBV12-3/TRBV12-4
clone_size: many
j_call: TRBJ2-5
d_call: TRBD1
cdr3_aa: CASSPGQSQGTQYF

v_call: TRBV28
clone_size: -
j_call: TRBJ2-7
d_call: TRBD2
cdr3_aa: CASSSPGTSDYYEQYF

v_call: TRBV4-1
clone_size: few
j_call: TRBJ1-6
d_call: -
cdr3_aa: CASSQERTSSYNSPLHF

v_call: TRBV25-1
clone_size: many
j_call: TRBJ2-3
d_call: TRBD2
cdr3_aa: CASSRLAGEPSTDTQYF

v_call: TRBV27
clone_size: -
j_call: TRBJ2-3
d_call: -
cdr3_aa: CASSFPLAKYTDTQYF

v_call: TRBV6-2/TRBV6-3
clone_size: many
j_call: TRBJ2-1
d_call: TRBD1
cdr3_aa: CASSTPPGQPRF

v_call: TRBV7-9
clone_size: many
j_call: TRBJ2-5
d_call: -
cdr3_aa: CASSLVGNRETQYF